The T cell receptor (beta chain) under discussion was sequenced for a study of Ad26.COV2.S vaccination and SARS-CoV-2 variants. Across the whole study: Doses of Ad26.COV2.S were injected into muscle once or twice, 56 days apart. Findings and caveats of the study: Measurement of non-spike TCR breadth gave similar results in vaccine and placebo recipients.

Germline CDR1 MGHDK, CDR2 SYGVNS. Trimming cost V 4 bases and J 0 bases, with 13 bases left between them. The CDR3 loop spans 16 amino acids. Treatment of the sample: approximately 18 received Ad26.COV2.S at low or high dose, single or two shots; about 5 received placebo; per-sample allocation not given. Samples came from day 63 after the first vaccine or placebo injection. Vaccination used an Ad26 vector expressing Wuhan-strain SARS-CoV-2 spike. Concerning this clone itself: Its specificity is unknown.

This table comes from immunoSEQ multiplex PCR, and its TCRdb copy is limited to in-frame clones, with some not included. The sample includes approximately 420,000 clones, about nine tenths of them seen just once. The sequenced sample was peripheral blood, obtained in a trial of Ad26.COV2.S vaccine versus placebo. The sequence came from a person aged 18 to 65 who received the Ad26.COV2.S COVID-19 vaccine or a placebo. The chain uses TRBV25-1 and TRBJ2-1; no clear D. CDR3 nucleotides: TGTGCCAGCAGTGTTCCCACAAAGGGCTCCTACAATGAGCAGTTCTTC. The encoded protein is CASSVPTKGSYNEQFF.